The present entry profiles one T cell receptor beta chain with its context. Its matching antigen is unknown. The sample originates from a study of radiotherapy plus CTLA-4 blockade in lung cancer. For the study at large: Objective responses were documented in over 15% of patients, with disease control in just over 30%.

Focal radiation with ipilimumab CTLA-4 blockade was given to patients with chemo-refractory metastatic non-small-cell lung cancer. Profiling relied on immunoSEQ multiplex PCR, and the TCRdb table lists in-frame clones only, not all of them. The sample carries about 100,000 clones, about 80% recorded once. Findings and caveats of the study: Blood TCR clones of tumor origin expanded after radiotherapy plus ipilimumab.

Sequences were derived from peripheral blood, sampled from a patient treated with radiotherapy plus ipilimumab. The origin of this receptor is a human donor with non-small cell lung cancer who had stable disease on radiotherapy plus ipilimumab.

The CDR3 protein is CASSKSGGPLFNEQFF. Here the CDR3 DNA reads TGTGCCAGTAGTAAATCAGGTGGGCCCCTTTTCAATGAGCAGTTCTTC. V is TRBV19 and J is TRBJ2-1; no definite D call. Germline CDR1 and CDR2: LNHDA and SQIVND (reference sequence). This CDR3 region has 16 residues. V lost 4 bases, J lost 6 bases, and 19 bases lay in between.